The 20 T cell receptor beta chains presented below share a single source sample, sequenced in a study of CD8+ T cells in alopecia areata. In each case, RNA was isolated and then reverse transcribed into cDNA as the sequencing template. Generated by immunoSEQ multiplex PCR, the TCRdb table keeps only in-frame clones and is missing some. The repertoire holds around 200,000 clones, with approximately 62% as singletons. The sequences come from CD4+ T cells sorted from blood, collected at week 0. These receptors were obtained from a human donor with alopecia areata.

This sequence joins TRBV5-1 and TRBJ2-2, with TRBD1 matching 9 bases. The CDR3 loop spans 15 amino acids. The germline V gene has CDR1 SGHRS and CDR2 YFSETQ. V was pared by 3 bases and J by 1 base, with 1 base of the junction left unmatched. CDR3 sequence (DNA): TGCGCCAGCAGCTGGGACAGGGTGAACACCGGGGAGCTGTTTTTT. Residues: CASSWDRVNTGELFF.

In DNA, the CDR3 is TGTGCCATCAGCCCTCAGGACGGGGGCGAGGTCAAAAACATTCAGTACTTC. The encoded protein is CAISPQDGGEVKNIQYF. The chain recombines TRBV10-3 with TRBJ2-4, with D possibly called TRBD1 or TRBD2 (6 bases each). Germline V CDR1 and CDR2: ENHRY, SYGVKD. V lost 6 bases and J lost 3, with 21 bases in between. CDR3 length: 17 residues.

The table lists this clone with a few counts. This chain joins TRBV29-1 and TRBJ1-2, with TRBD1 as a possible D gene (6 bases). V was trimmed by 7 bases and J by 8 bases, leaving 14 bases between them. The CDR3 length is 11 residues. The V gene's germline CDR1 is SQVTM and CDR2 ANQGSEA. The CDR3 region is CSAYNREGYTF. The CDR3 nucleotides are TGCAGCGCTTATAACAGGGAAGGCTACACCTTC.

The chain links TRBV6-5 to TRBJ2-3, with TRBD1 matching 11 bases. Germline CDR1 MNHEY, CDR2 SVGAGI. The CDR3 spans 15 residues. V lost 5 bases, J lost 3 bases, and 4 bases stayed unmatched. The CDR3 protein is CASSQGTGGTDTQYF. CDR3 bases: TGTGCCAGCAGTCAAGGGACAGGGGGGACAGATACGCAGTATTTT.

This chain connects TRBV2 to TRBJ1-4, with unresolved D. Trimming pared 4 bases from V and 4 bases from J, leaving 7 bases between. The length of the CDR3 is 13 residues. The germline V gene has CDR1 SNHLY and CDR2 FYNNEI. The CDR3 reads CASSVGNNEKLFF. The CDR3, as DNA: TGTGCCAGCAGTGTGGGAAATAATGAAAAACTGTTTTTT. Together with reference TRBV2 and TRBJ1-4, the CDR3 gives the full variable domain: EPEVTQTPSHQVTQMGQEVILRCVPISNHLYFYWYRQILGQKVEFLVSFYNNEISEKSEIFDDQFSVERPDGSNFTLKIRSTKLEDSAMYFCASSVGNNEKLFFGSGTQLSVL.

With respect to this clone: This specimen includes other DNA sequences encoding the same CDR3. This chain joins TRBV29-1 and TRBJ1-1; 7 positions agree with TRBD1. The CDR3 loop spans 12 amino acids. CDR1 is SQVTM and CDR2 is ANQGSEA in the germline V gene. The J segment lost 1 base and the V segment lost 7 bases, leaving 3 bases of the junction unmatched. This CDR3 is CSARTGNTEAFF. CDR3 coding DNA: TGCAGCGCAAGGACAGGGAACACTGAAGCTTTCTTT.

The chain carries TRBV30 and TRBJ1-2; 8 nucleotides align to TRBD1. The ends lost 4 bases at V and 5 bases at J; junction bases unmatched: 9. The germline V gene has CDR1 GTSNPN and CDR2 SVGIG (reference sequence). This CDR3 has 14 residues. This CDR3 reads CAWTPDRDEYGYTF. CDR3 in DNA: TGTGCCTGGACCCCGGACAGGGACGAGTATGGCTACACCTTC. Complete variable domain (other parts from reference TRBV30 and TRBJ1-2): SQTIHQWPATLVQPVGSPLSLECTVEGTSNPNLYWYRQAAGRGLQLLFYSVGIGQISSEVPQNLSASRPQDRQFILSSKKLLLSDSGFYLCAWTPDRDEYGYTFGSGTRLTVV.

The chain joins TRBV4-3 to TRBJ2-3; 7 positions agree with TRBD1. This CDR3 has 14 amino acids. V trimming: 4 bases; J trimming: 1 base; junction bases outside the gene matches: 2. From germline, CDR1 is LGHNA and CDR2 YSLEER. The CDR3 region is CASSPTGRTDTQYF. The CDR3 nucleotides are TGCGCCAGCAGCCCGACAGGGCGCACAGATACGCAGTATTTT.

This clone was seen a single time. CDR3 loop: CASSHQRGATRYNEQFF. CDR3 coding DNA: TGTGCCAGCAGCCACCAGCGGGGGGCCACCAGATACAATGAGCAGTTCTTC. The chain has TRBV14 and TRBJ2-1; 9 bases are a match to TRBD2. The CDR3 consists of 17 residues. The ends lost 3 bases at V and 4 bases at J; junction bases unmatched: 10. The V gene's germline CDR1 is SGHDN and CDR2 FVKESK. Full variable domain (remainder filled in from reference TRBV14 and TRBJ2-1): EAGVTQFPSHSVIEKGQTVTLRCDPISGHDNLYWYRRVMGKEIKFLLHFVKESKQDESGMPNNRFLAERTGGTYSTLKVQPAELEDSGVYFCASSHQRGATRYNEQFFGPGTRLTVL.

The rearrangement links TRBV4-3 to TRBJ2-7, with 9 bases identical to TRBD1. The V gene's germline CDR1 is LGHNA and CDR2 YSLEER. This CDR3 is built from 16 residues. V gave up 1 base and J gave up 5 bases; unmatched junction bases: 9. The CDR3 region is CASSQGETGGIHEQYF. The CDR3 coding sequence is TGCGCCAGCAGCCAAGGGGAGACAGGGGGTATCCACGAGCAGTACTTC.

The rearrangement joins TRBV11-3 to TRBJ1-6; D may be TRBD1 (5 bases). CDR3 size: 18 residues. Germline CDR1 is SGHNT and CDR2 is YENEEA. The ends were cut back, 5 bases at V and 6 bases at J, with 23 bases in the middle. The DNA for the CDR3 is TGTGCCAGCAGCCTCACGGGGACCAGGTGGGGCCCTAATTCACCCCTCCACTTT. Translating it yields CASSLTGTRWGPNSPLHF.

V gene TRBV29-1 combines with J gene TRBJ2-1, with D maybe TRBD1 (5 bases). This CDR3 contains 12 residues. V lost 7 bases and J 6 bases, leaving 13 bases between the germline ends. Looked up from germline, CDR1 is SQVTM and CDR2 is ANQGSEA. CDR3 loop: CSAKQESNEQFF. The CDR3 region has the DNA TGCAGCGCAAAACAGGAGTCCAATGAGCAGTTCTTC.

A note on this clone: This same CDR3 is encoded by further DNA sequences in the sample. The CDR3 sequence is CSASGPSSYNEQFF. In nucleotides, the CDR3 is TGCAGCGCCTCCGGGCCAAGCTCCTACAATGAGCAGTTCTTC. This chain joins TRBV29-1 and TRBJ2-1; the D is unclear. The CDR3 spans 14 residues. Trimming removed 7 bases from V and 0 bases from J, with 13 bases in between. From germline, CDR1 is SQVTM and CDR2 ANQGSEA.

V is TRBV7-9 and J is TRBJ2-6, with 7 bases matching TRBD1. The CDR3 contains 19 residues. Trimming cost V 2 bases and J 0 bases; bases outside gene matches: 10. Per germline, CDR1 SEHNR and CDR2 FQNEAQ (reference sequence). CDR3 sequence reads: CASSLKGDSFSSGANVLTF. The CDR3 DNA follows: TGTGCCAGCAGCTTAAAAGGGGACAGCTTTAGCTCTGGGGCCAACGTCCTGACTTTC.

CDR3 nucleotide sequence: TGTGCCAGCAGCTTAGCACGGTTGGATACGCAGTATTTT. Its translation is CASSLARLDTQYF. The chain employs TRBV7-2 and TRBJ2-3; D is unresolved. The germline V gene has CDR1 SGHTA and CDR2 FQGNSA. Deletions cut 0 bases from V and 6 bases from J, with 7 bases between. The CDR3 spans 13 residues.

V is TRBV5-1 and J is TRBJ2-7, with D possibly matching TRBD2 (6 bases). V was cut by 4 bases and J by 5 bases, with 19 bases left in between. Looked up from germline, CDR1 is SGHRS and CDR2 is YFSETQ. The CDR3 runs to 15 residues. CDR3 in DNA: TGCGCCAGCAGCGTATCCACATTTCGGGGGAACGAGCAGTACTTC. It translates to CASSVSTFRGNEQYF.

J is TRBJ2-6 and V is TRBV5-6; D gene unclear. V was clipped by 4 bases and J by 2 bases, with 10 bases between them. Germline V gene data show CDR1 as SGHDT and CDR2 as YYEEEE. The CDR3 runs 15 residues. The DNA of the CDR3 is TGTGCCAGCAGCATTCTGGATCCTGGGGCCAACGTCCTGACTTTC. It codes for CASSILDPGANVLTF.

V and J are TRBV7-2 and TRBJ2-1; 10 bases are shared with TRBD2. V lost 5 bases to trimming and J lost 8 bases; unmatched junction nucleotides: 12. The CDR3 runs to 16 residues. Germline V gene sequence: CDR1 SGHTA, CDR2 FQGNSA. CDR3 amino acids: CASSLPSGGARHEQFF. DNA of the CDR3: TGTGCCAGCAGCCTCCCCAGCGGGGGGGCCCGTCATGAGCAGTTCTTC.

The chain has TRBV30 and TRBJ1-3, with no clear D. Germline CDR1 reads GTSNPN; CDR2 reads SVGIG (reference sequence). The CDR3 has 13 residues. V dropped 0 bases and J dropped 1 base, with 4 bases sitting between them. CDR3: CAWSVQSGNTIYF. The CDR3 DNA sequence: TGTGCCTGGAGTGTACAATCTGGAAACACCATATATTTT.

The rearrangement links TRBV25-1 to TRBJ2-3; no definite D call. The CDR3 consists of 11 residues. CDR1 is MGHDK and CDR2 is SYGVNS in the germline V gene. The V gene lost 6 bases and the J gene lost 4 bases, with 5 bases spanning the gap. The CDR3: CASRLSDTQYF. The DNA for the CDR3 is TGTGCCAGCAGACTCTCAGATACGCAGTATTTT.